This TCR beta chain was captured in a study of CD8+ T cells in alopecia areata. It was cDNA, reverse transcribed from extracted RNA, that served as the sequencing template. The method was immunoSEQ multiplex PCR; TCRdb's version includes in-frame clones alone and lacks a portion of them. The data hold about 210,000 clones, with 66% observed a single time. This clone was observed a few times. With V trimmed by 6 bases and J by 8 bases, 6 bases remained unmatched. CDR1 and CDR2 from the germline V gene are LGHNT and FRNRAP. This CDR3 is 13 amino acids long. Treatment indicated: oral pan-JAK inhibitor, 5-10 mg twice daily. Lesional scalp punch biopsies and peripheral blood were collected from alopecia areata patients.

This chain connects TRBV12-5 to TRBJ2-1; the match to TRBD1 covers 8 bases. Sequencing used CD4+ T cells sorted from blood, obtained at approximately week 44, from a patient treated with tofacitinib. The sequence was obtained from a human donor with alopecia areata. The CDR3: CASGPGQGDEQFF. In DNA form, the CDR3 reads TGTGCTAGTGGACCCGGACAGGGCGATGAGCAGTTCTTC.